Detailed here is one TCR beta chain. Antigen: not known. As for treatment: about 20 received Ad26.COV2.S at low or high dose, single or two shots; 5 received placebo; per-sample allocation not given. Day 63 following the first vaccine or placebo injection was when the samples were taken. Immunization relied on an Ad26 vector, which expressed Wuhan-strain SARS-CoV-2 spike. Only in-frame clones appear in the TCRdb table, and some are missing; sequencing was by immunoSEQ multiplex PCR. The sample shows about 440,000 clones, around 91% of them seen only once. Trimming took 6 bases from V and 7 from J, leaving 9 bases between them. CDR3 length: 11 residues. Germline assignment: CDR1 SQVTM and CDR2 ANQGSEA. The record originates from a study of Ad26.COV2.S vaccination and SARS-CoV-2 variants. Background on the study: Recipients of Ad26.COV2.S got it intramuscularly, once or twice 56 days apart. Points from the study as a whole: Total T cell responses may have been underestimated by the TCR breadth and depth analyses. People who got the vaccine or the placebo had similar non-spike TCR breadth.

This material consisted of peripheral blood, taken in a trial of Ad26.COV2.S vaccine versus placebo. The sequence derives from a person between 18 and 59 years old who received the Ad26.COV2.S COVID-19 vaccine or a placebo. The chain carries TRBV29-1 and TRBJ2-2, with a weak D call TRBD1 (5 bases). The CDR3 sequence: CSVRDSGELFF. CDR3 nucleotide sequence: TGCAGCGTCCGCGACAGCGGGGAGCTGTTTTTT.